These 7 T cell receptor beta chains were sequenced from one sample in a study of blood T cell repertoires in COVID-19. Assay: immunoSEQ multiplex PCR; the TCRdb copy retains only in-frame clones and omits some. The data contain around 200,000 clones, around 89% of them seen just once; the ten biggest clones take up 1.2%. Sequencing was done on a sample of PBMCs or T cells enriched from blood (not recorded which). The source of these receptors is a man between 25 and 39 years old who had recovered from COVID-19.

The chain employs TRBV19 and TRBJ2-2; TRBD2 agrees at 10 bases. Trimming removed 2 bases from V and 0 bases from J; junction bases left unmatched: 3. Germline CDR1 LNHDA, CDR2 SQIVND (reference sequence). This CDR3 contains 17 residues. DNA of the CDR3: TGTGCCAGTAGTATACTAGCGGGAGTCTCGAACACCGGGGAGCTGTTTTTT. It codes for CASSILAGVSNTGELFF.

The chain carries TRBV13 and TRBJ1-3; D is perhaps TRBD1 (5 bases). Germline V gene sequence: CDR1 PRHDT, CDR2 FYEKMQ (reference sequence). The CDR3 is 16 amino acids. V was cut by 3 bases and J by 0 bases, with 12 bases left in between. The CDR3 reads CASSLGQLYSGNTIYF. The CDR3 bases are TGTGCCAGCAGCTTGGGGCAGCTTTACTCTGGAAACACCATATATTTT.

The chain uses TRBV2 and TRBJ1-6; no definite D call. CDR1 and CDR2 from the germline V gene are SNHLY and FYNNEI. Trimming pared 2 bases from V and 9 bases from J, leaving 8 bases between. CDR3 length: 13 amino acids. CDR3 loop: CASSETAGSPLHF. The CDR3 DNA reads as TGTGCCAGCAGTGAAACAGCAGGTTCACCCCTCCACTTT.

V and J are TRBV19 and TRBJ2-7, with a tentative D call TRBD1 (6 bases). The CDR3 loop spans 13 amino acids. The germline V gene has CDR1 LNHDA and CDR2 SQIVND (reference sequence). Trimming removed 4 bases at V and 0 bases at J, with 7 bases between. The CDR3 region has the DNA TGTGCCAGTAGTAAGGGGGTCTCCTACGAGCAGTACTTC. This codes for CASSKGVSYEQYF.

The rearrangement uses TRBV11-3 and TRBJ1-1, with a possible D match to TRBD1 (6 bases). Trimming shortened V by 6 bases and J by 8 bases, and 16 bases separated the two germline ends. This CDR3 is built from 13 residues. Germline V lookup: CDR1 SGHNT, CDR2 YENEEA. CDR3 amino acids: CASSKKGGQEAFF. CDR3 nucleotide sequence: TGTGCCAGCAGTAAAAAAGGTGGACAGGAAGCTTTCTTT. Filled out from reference TRBV11-3 and TRBJ1-1, the complete variable domain reads EAGVVQSPRYKIIEKKQPVAFWCNPISGHNTLYWYLQNLGQGPELLIRYENEEAVDDSQLPKDRFSAERLKGVDSTLKIQPAELGDSAVYLCASSKKGGQEAFFGQGTRLTVV.

The chain employs TRBV5-4 and TRBJ1-1; D is perhaps TRBD1 (5 bases). CDR1 and CDR2 (germline): SGHNT, YYREEE (reference sequence). V lost 2 bases and J 0 bases, leaving 8 bases between the germline ends. The CDR3 length is 14 residues. The DNA for the CDR3 is TGTGCCAGCAGCTTTCAGGGAATGAACACTGAAGCTTTCTTT. Its translation is CASSFQGMNTEAFF.

This chain uses TRBV11-3 with TRBJ2-3, with 8 nucleotides matching TRBD1. Germline lookup yields CDR1 SGHNT and CDR2 YENEEA. With 4 bases clipped from V and 0 bases from J, the junction kept 3 bases outside the gene matches. The CDR3 has 15 residues. The CDR3 sequence: CASSSQGGSTDTQYF. CDR3 DNA: TGTGCCAGCAGCTCACAGGGGGGAAGCACAGATACGCAGTATTTT. Supplemented by reference TRBV11-3 and TRBJ2-3, the full variable domain reads EAGVVQSPRYKIIEKKQPVAFWCNPISGHNTLYWYLQNLGQGPELLIRYENEEAVDDSQLPKDRFSAERLKGVDSTLKIQPAELGDSAVYLCASSSQGGSTDTQYFGPGTRLTVL.